The 13 T cell receptor beta chains below come from one sample, sequenced in a study of breast tumors, draining lymph nodes, adjacent tissues. The lymph nodes were axillary draining lymph nodes from breast cancer patients. Using its own MiXCR run on the multiplex PCR reads, TCRdb lists one record per CDR3 protein. The table shows about 150,000 distinct CDR3 sequences, with about a fifth occurring only once. The sequenced sample consisted of axillary lymph node tissue. Receptor source: a female donor with breast cancer. Some clones in this sample may be carry-over from other donors' samples.

In regard to this clonotype: A much larger clone differs by one base, so this may be a read error. V and J are TRBV6-1 and TRBJ2-1, with D tentatively TRBD1 or TRBD2 (5 bases each). The CDR3 totals 13 residues. Trimming left V 7 bases short and J 9 bases short, with 16 bases between. Germline assignment: CDR1 MNHNS and CDR2 SASEGT. CDR3 nucleotides: TGTGCCAGCACAGGACACGGACTTGGTGAGCAGTTCTTC. Residues: CASTGHGLGEQFF.

This clonotype was detected many times. The rearrangement uses TRBV7-2 and TRBJ1-2, with a possible D match to TRBD1 (6 bases). The CDR3 runs to 13 residues. Trimming removed 4 bases from V and 8 bases from J, with 14 bases in between. From germline, CDR1 is SGHTA and CDR2 FQGNSA. CDR3 in DNA: TGTGCCAGCAGCTCAAACAGGGTACAAGGCTACACCTTC. Translation gives CASSSNRVQGYTF.

This clonotype was counted at least ten times. The CDR3 protein is CASSKTGGYEQYF. CDR3 DNA: TGTGCCAGTAGTAAGACAGGGGGCTACGAGCAGTACTTC. The chain uses TRBV19 and TRBJ2-7, with 9 nucleotides matching TRBD1. J gave up 3 bases and V 4 bases, and 1 base lay outside the gene matches. The CDR3 spans 13 residues. Germline V gene lookup returns CDR1 LNHDA and CDR2 SQIVND (reference sequence).

This clonotype was picked up a small number of times. This chain joins TRBV20-1 and TRBJ2-3; maybe TRBD2 (7 bases). In germline, CDR1 is DFQATT, CDR2 SNEGSKA (reference sequence). The CDR3 sequence is 15 residues long. Trimming removed 6 bases from V and 4 bases from J, with 20 bases in between. CDR3 nucleotide sequence: TGCAGTGCCACTGAGCCGGGGCGGGGGCCAGATACGCAGTATTTT. Protein: CSATEPGRGPDTQYF.

In this sample, this clonotype turned up many times. V usage is TRBV24-1 and J usage is TRBJ2-7, with 7 bases that match TRBD1. CDR1 and CDR2 from the germline V gene are KGHDR and SFDVKD. The junction had 14 bases not matched to a gene; V was cut back by 2 bases and J by 5 bases. The CDR3 totals 17 residues. The CDR3 DNA is TGTGCCACCAGTGATTCCTCCGGCCAGGGGGATATTGACGAGCAGTACTTC. This sequence encodes CATSDSSGQGDIDEQYF.

The chain combines TRBV20-1 with TRBJ2-5; D may be TRBD2 (5 bases). V was clipped by 4 bases and J by 1 base, with 7 bases between them. CDR1 DFQATT and CDR2 SNEGSKA come from the germline V gene (reference sequence). This CDR3 comprises 12 residues. CDR3 region: CSATDFQETQYF. The DNA of the CDR3 is TGCAGTGCTACGGACTTCCAAGAGACCCAGTACTTC.

This clonotype was seen a few times. The J gene is TRBJ2-1, the V gene TRBV12-3 or TRBV12-4, with D tentatively TRBD1 or TRBD2 (5 bases each). Trimming took off 7 bases at V and 7 bases at J, with 17 bases between the two ends. The CDR3 runs to 14 residues. The CDR3 reads CASNAGTPRNEQFF. The CDR3, as DNA: TGTGCCAGCAATGCCGGGACCCCGAGAAATGAGCAGTTCTTC.

The DNA for the CDR3 is TGTGCCAGCAGCTGGGACGGGGGGTACAATGAGCAGTTCTTC. Amino acid sequence: CASSWDGGYNEQFF. The V and J genes are TRBV7-9 and TRBJ2-1; 7 positions agree with TRBD2. CDR1 is SEHNR, CDR2 FQNEAQ, per germline (reference sequence). This CDR3 is built from 14 residues. Trimming cost V 4 bases and J 4 bases; bases outside gene matches: 4. The entire variable domain, with the rest obtained from reference TRBV7-9 and TRBJ2-1, is as follows: DTGVSQNPRHKITKRGQNVTFRCDPISEHNRLYWYRQTLGQGPEFLTYFQNEAQLEKSRLLSDRFSAERPKGSFSTLEIQRTEQGDSAMYLCASSWDGGYNEQFFGPGTRLTVL.

This clonotype has a count of ten or more. The chain recombines TRBV24-1 with TRBJ2-3, with TRBD1 identical over 12 bases. Germline CDR1 KGHDR, CDR2 SFDVKD. J gave up 5 bases and V 7 bases, and 6 bases lay outside the gene matches. This CDR3 has 15 amino acids. The CDR3 sequence: CATRAGTGGIDTQYF. CDR3 sequence (DNA): TGTGCCACCAGGGCGGGGACAGGGGGCATAGATACGCAGTATTTT.

This chain connects TRBV28 to TRBJ2-1, with 9 bases matching TRBD1. The CDR3 has 17 amino acids. Unmatched junction bases numbered 8, after V lost 1 base and J lost 4 bases. Germline lookup yields CDR1 MDHEN and CDR2 SYDVKM. For the CDR3, the DNA is TGTGCCAGCAGTTTATACTTCACGGGACAGGGATACAATGAGCAGTTCTTC. Translated, it gives CASSLYFTGQGYNEQFF.

There are many counts of this clonotype. The V call is TRBV6-1, the J call TRBJ2-5; D not certain. V was pared by 1 base and J by 6 bases, with 0 bases between. The CDR3 covers 10 residues. Germline lookup yields CDR1 MNHNS and CDR2 SASEGT. This CDR3 reads CASSEETQYF. The CDR3 coding sequence is TGTGCCAGCAGTGAAGAGACCCAGTACTTC.

Comments on this clonotype: It may be a read error: a sequence one base away is much more abundant. The gene calls are TRBV6-1 and TRBJ2-3; perhaps TRBD2 as D (6 bases). Germline V gene sequence: CDR1 MNHNS, CDR2 SASEGT. This CDR3 is built from 16 residues. CDR3 loop: CASTLRGSTSIDTQYF. CDR3 nucleotide sequence: TGTGCCAGCACCCTAAGAGGCAGTACTAGCATAGATACGCAGTATTTT.

This clonotype occurred many times. The genes are TRBV9 and TRBJ2-5; D may be TRBD1 (7 bases). The CDR3 is 15 residues long. Germline-derived CDR1 and CDR2 are SGDLS and YYNGEE. Trimming left V 3 bases short and J 5 bases short, with 17 bases between. CDR3 coding DNA: TGTGCCAGCAGCGCATCAGGGGGGAGGTTCGAGACCCAGTACTTC. Encoded protein: CASSASGGRFETQYF.